This T cell receptor beta chain was sequenced in a study of blood T cell repertoires in COVID-19. The ends lost 1 base at V and 9 bases at J; junction bases unmatched: 11. The CDR3 extends over 15 amino acids. CDR1 and CDR2 (germline): SGHDN, FVKESK. Measured with immunoSEQ multiplex PCR; TCRdb has only the in-frame clones, and not every one. Of under 300,000 clones in the sample, about nine tenths were seen once. The genes are TRBV14 and TRBJ2-5, with 7 bases that match TRBD2. The TCR originated in a man aged 50-59 years with acute or convalescent COVID-19. Sequenced sample: peripheral blood. The CDR3 reads CASSQVAGQLGAQYF. As DNA, the CDR3 is TGTGCCAGCAGCCAAGTAGCGGGCCAGTTGGGGGCCCAGTACTTC.